These 5 T cell receptor beta chains came from one sample sequenced in a study of T-cell reconstitution after alpha-beta-depleted transplantation in children. Unique molecular identifiers were incorporated when the TCRbeta library was constructed. TCRdb reprocessed the PCR reads via MiXCR and lists one record per CDR3 protein. The sample holds hundreds of thousands of distinct CDR3 sequences, around 15% seen once. The source was PBMCs, mostly from graft donor cells, collected 360 days after TCRalphabeta/CD19-depleted stem cell transplant. Every receptor here comes from a male patient aged 2-15 years who had a stem cell transplant for acute lymphoblastic leukemia, so the T cells may come from the graft donor.

The CDR3 region has the DNA TGTGCCAGCAGCCCACCGGGACAGGGAGGCTACACCTTC. The encoded protein is CASSPPGQGGYTF. The chain combines TRBV3-1 with TRBJ1-2, with 9 bases aligning to TRBD1. The germline V gene has CDR1 LGHDT and CDR2 YNNKEL (reference sequence). The CDR3 is 13 residues long. Trimming removed 4 bases from V and 8 bases from J; junction bases left unmatched: 5.

The rearrangement uses TRBV20-1 and TRBJ2-5, with D hard to call. Trimming shortened V by 5 bases and J by 1 base, and 8 bases separated the two germline ends. CDR1 is DFQATT, CDR2 SNEGSKA, per germline (reference sequence). The CDR3 contains 12 residues. The CDR3 nucleotides read TGCAGTGCTTCCCCCTCCCAAGAGACCCAGTACTTC. Protein: CSASPSQETQYF.

This clonotype was counted ten times or more. The V and J genes are TRBV28 and TRBJ1-1; D gene ambiguous. In germline, CDR1 is MDHEN, CDR2 SYDVKM. Trimming took 3 bases from V and 3 from J, leaving 5 bases between them. This CDR3 region has 12 residues. The CDR3 loop is CASSLEYTEAFF. DNA of the CDR3: TGTGCCAGCAGTTTGGAGTACACTGAAGCTTTCTTT.

The table lists this clonotype with a few counts. This rearrangement joins TRBV7-6 to TRBJ1-1, with D possibly matching TRBD1 (5 bases). Germline lookup yields CDR1 SGHVS and CDR2 FNYEAQ. The CDR3 runs 13 residues. V was trimmed by 0 bases and J by 5 bases, leaving 7 bases between them. CDR3 loop: CASSLAGETEAFF. CDR3 bases: TGTGCCAGCAGCTTAGCGGGGGAGACTGAAGCTTTCTTT.

This clonotype has just a few counts. The V call is TRBV4-3, the J call TRBJ2-3; possibly TRBD2 for D (5 bases). V was shortened by 0 bases and J by 2 bases, with 9 bases between the two germline ends. The CDR3 spans 15 residues. The V gene's germline CDR1 is LGHNA and CDR2 YSLEER. CDR3: CASSQERGFTDTQYF. The CDR3 nucleotides read TGCGCCAGCAGCCAAGAACGAGGGTTCACAGATACGCAGTATTTT.